In this sample, the clone carrying this T cell receptor beta chain turned up once. Per the original methods: Reference gene primer amplification gave estimated nucleated cell counts. Only in-frame clones appear in the TCRdb table, and some are missing; sequencing was by immunoSEQ multiplex PCR. That table supplies the V and J calls and clone size; D and trimming were determined from the DNA. The sample includes roughly 250,000 clones, roughly 90% of them seen just once. The sample is drawn from a study of blood T cell repertoires in COVID-19. Study summary: Collection of acute and convalescent COVID-19 samples took place in the United States, Italy and Spain.

The study drew participants aged about 18 to 95 years from under 30 US areas. Germline CDR1 reads LGHNA; CDR2 reads YSLEER. CDR3 length equals 15 residues. The V end lost 4 bases, the J end lost 1 base, and 13 bases lay between the germline ends. V and J are TRBV4-3 and TRBJ1-1, with a possible D match to TRBD1 (5 bases). Material: PBMCs or T cells enriched from blood (not recorded which). The sequence was obtained from a woman younger than 45 with acute COVID-19. The CDR3 is CASSPKGTGNTEAFF. CDR3 DNA sequence: TGCGCCAGCAGCCCGAAGGGGACTGGGAACACTGAAGCTTTCTTT.